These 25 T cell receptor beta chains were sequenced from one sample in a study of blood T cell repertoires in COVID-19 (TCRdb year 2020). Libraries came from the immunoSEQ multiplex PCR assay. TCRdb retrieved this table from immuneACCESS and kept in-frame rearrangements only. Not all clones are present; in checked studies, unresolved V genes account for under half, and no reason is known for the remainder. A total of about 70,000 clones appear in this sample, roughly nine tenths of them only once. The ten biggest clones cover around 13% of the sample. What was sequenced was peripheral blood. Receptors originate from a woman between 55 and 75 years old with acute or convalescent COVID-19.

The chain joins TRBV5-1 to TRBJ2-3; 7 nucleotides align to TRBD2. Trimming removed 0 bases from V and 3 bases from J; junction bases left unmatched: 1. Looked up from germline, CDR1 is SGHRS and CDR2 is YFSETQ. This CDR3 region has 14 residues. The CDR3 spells CASSLGDYTDTQYF. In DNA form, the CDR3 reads TGCGCCAGCAGCTTGGGGGACTATACAGATACGCAGTATTTT.

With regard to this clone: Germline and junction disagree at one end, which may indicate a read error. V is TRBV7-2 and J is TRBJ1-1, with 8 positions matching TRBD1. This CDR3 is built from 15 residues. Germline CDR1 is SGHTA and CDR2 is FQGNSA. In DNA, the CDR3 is TGTGCCAGCAGCGGACAGGGACTACTGAATACTGAAGCTTTCTTT. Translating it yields CASSGQGLLNTEAFF.

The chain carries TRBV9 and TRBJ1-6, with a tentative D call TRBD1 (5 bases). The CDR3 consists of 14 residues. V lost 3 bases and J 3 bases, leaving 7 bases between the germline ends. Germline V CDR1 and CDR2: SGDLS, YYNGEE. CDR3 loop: CASSATVYNSPLHF. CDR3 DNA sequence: TGTGCCAGCAGCGCGACAGTCTATAATTCACCCCTCCACTTT.

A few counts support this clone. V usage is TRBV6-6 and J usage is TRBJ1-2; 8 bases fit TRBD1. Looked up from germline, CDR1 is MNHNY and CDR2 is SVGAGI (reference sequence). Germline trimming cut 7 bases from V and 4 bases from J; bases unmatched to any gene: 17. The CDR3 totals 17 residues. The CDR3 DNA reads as TGTGCCAGCACCCGATCCGGTGGCAGGGGGCAGGTCTATGGCTACACCTTC. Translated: CASTRSGGRGQVYGYTF.

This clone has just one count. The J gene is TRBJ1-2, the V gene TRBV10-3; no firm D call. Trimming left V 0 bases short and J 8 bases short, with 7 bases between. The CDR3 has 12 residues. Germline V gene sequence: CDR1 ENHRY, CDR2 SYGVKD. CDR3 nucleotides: TGTGCCATCAGTGAGTCTGCGGTAGGCTACACCTTC. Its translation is CAISESAVGYTF.

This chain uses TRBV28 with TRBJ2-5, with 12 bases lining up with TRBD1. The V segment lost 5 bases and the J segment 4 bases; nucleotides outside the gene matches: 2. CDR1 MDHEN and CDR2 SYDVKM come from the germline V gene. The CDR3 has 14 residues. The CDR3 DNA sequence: TGTGCCAGCAGTGGGACAGGGGGCCTAGAGACCCAGTACTTC. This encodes CASSGTGGLETQYF.

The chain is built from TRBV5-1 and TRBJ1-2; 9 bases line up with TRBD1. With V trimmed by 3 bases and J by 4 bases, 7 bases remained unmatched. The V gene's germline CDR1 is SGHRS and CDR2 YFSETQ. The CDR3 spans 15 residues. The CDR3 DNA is TGCGCCAGCAGCTCCAGGACAGGGGAGGGCTATGGCTACACCTTC. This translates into CASSSRTGEGYGYTF.

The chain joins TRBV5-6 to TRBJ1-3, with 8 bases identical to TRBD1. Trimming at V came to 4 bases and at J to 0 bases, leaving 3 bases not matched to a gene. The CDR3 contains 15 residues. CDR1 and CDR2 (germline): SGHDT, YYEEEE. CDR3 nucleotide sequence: TGTGCCAGCAGCCCAACAGGGGGCTCTGGAAACACCATATATTTT. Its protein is CASSPTGGSGNTIYF.

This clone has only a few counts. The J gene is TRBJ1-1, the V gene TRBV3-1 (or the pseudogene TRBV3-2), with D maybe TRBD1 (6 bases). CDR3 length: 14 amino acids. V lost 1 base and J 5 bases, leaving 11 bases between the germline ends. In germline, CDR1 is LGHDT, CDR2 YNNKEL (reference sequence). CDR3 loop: CASSQVYRETEAFF. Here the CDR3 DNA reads TGTGCCAGCAGCCAAGTTTACAGGGAAACTGAAGCTTTCTTT.

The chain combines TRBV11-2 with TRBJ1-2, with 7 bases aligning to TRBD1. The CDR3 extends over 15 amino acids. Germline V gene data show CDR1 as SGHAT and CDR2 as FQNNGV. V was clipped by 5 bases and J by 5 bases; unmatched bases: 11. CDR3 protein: CASSVPGTELYGYTF. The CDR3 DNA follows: TGTGCCAGCAGCGTGCCCGGGACAGAGTTATATGGCTACACCTTC.

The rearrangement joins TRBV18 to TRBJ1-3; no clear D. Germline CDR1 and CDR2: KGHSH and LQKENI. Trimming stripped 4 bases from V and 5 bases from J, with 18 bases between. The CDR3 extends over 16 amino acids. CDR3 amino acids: CASSLLVDLARNTIYF. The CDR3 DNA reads TGTGCCAGCTCACTTCTCGTCGACCTAGCGAGAAACACCATATATTTT.

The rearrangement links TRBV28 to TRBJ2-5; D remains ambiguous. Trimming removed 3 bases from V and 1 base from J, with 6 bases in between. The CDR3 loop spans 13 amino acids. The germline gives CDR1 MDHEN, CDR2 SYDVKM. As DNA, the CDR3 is TGTGCCAGCAGTTTCCGCGGCCAAGAGACCCAGTACTTC. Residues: CASSFRGQETQYF.

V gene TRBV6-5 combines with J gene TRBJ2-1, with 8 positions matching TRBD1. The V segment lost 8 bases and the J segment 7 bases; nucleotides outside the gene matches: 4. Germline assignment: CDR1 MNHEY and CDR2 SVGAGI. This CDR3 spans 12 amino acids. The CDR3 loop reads CASGDRRNEQFF. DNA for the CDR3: TGTGCCAGCGGGGACAGGAGGAATGAGCAGTTCTTC.

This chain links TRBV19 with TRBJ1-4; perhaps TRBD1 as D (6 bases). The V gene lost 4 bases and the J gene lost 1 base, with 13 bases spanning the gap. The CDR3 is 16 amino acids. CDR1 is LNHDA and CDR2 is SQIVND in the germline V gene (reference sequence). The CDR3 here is CASSSPAGETNEKLFF. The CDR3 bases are TGTGCCAGTAGTAGTCCGGCAGGGGAAACTAATGAAAAACTGTTTTTT.

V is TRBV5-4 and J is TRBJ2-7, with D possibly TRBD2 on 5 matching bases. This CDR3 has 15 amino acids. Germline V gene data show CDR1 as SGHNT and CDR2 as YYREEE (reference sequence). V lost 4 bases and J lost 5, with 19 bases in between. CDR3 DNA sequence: TGTGCCAGCAGCAGGGCCGCCGGGATAGCCAACGAGCAGTACTTC. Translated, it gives CASSRAAGIANEQYF. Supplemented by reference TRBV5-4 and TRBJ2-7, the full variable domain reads ETGVTQSPTHLIKTRGQQVTLRCSSQSGHNTVSWYQQALGQGPQFIFQYYREEENGRGNFPPRFSGLQFPNYSSELNVNALELDDSALYLCASSRAAGIANEQYFGPGTRLTVT.

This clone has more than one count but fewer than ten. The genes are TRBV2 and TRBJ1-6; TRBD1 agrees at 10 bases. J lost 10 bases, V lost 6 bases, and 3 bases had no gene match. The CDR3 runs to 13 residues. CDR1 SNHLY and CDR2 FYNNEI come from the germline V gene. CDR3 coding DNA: TGTGCCAGCAGAGGACAGGGGGGCTCACCCCTCCACTTT. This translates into CASRGQGGSPLHF.

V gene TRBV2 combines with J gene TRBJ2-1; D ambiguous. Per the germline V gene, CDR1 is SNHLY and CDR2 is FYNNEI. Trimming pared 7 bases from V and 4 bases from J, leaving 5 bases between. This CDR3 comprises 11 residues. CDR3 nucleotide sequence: TGTGCCAGCAACTTTTACAATGAGCAGTTCTTC. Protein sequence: CASNFYNEQFF.

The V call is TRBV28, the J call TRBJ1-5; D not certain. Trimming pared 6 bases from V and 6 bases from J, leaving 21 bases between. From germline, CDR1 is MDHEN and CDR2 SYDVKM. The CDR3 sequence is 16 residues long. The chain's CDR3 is CASSSPRHQTSQPQHF. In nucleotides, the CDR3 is TGTGCCAGCAGCTCCCCCCGACACCAAACGAGTCAGCCCCAGCATTTT.

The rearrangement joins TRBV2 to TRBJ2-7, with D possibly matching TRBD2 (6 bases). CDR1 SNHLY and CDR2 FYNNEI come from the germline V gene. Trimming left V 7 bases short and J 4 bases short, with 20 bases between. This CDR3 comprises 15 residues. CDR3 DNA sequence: TGTGCCAGCACTTTCGGACCCGGGAGAATGTACGAGCAGTACTTC. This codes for CASTFGPGRMYEQYF.

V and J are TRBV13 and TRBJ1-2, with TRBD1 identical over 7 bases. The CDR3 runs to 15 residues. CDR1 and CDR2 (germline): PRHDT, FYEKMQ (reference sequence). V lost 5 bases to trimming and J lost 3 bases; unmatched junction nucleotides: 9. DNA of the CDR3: TGTGCCAGCAGCCCAGGACAGGTGGGATACTATGGCTACACCTTC. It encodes CASSPGQVGYYGYTF.

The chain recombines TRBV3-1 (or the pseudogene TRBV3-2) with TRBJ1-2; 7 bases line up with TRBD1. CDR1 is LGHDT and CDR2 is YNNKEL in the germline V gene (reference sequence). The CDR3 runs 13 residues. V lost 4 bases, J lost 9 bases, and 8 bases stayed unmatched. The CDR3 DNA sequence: TGTGCCAGCAGCCCGACTAGGGACAGCCGCTACACCTTC. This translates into CASSPTRDSRYTF.

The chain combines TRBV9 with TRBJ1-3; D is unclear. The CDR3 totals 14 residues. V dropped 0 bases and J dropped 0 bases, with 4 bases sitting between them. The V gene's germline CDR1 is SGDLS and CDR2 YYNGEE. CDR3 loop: CASSVGSSGNTIYF. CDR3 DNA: TGTGCCAGCAGCGTAGGGAGCTCTGGAAACACCATATATTTT.

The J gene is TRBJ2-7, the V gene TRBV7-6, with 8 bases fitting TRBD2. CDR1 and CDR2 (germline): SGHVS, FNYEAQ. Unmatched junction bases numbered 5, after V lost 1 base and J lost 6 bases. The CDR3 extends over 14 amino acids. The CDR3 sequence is CASSLGPGLGEQYF. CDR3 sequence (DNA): TGTGCCAGCAGCTTAGGCCCGGGACTAGGCGAGCAGTACTTC.

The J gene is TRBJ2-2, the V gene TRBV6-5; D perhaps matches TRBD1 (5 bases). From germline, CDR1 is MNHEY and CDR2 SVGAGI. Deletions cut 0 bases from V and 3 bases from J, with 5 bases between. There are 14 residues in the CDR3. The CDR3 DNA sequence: TGTGCCAGCAGTTACTCGACAGACACCGGGGAGCTGTTTTTT. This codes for CASSYSTDTGELFF.

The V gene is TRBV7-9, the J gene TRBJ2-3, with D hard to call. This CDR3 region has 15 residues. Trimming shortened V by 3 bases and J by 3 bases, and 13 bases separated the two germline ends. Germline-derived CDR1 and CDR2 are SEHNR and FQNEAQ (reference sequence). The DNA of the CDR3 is TGTGCCAGCAGCTTTTGGCTAGAAGGAACAGATACGCAGTATTTT. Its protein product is CASSFWLEGTDTQYF.